This is a list of T cell receptor beta chains from one sample in a study of patients and donors after allogeneic stem cell transplantation. TCRdb called the RT-PCR reads again in MiXCR, with one record for every CDR3 protein. Among about 960,000 distinct CDR3 sequences listed, around 17% were seen once. The sequencing sample was made of blood, either unsorted or a sorted T cell fraction (not recorded which). These receptors were taken from a human donor who was either an allogeneic HSCT recipient or a stem cell or donor lymphocyte infusion donor (not recorded which). It is not recorded whose cells these are; they may come from a transplant donor. Each CDR3 is given with its conserved first and last residue. Each record gives: CDR3 DNA, CDR3 protein, V gene, CDR3 length, D gene, clone size, J gene. A D gene is named only where the DNA matches it firmly. Clone size is given for some rows only: seen once, a few or many times, or a class if the clone is expanded.

TGTGCCAGCAGCCCAGACAGGGACCGTGAAGCTTTCTTT,CASSPDRDREAFF,TRBV5-6,13,TRBD1,NA,TRBJ1-1
TGTGCCAGCAGCAAAAAGGGACTAGCGGGAGGCTTGGTTCCCTACGAGCAGTACTTC,CASSKKGLAGGLVPYEQYF,TRBV11-1,19,TRBD2,once,TRBJ2-7
TGTGCCAGCAGCTTAGTAAGCGGGTCACCCCTCCACTTT,CASSLVSGSPLHF,TRBV7-8,13,NA,NA,TRBJ1-6
TGTGCCAGCTCAGTAGTCGGGAGTAAAATCTACGAGCAGTACTTC,CASSVVGSKIYEQYF,TRBV18,15,NA,many,TRBJ2-7
TGTGCCAGCAGTTTAAGCAACCAGCAAGCTTTCTTT,CASSLSNQQAFF,TRBV12-3/TRBV12-4,12,NA,few,TRBJ1-1
TGTGCCAGCAGCGCAGGCCTCATGAACACTGAAGCTTTCTTT,CASSAGLMNTEAFF,TRBV5-6,14,NA,NA,TRBJ1-1
TGTGCCAGCAGTCCCAGACTAGCGGGAGGGTACACCGGGGAGCTGTTTTTT,CASSPRLAGGYTGELFF,TRBV14,17,TRBD2,once,TRBJ2-2
TGCGCCAGCAGCTTGAGGGATGCTGATACGCAGTATTTT,CASSLRDADTQYF,TRBV5-1,13,NA,NA,TRBJ2-3
TGCAGCGTGGAAGTAACAGGTCGAAGAGCTGAAGCTTTCTTT,CSVEVTGRRAEAFF,TRBV29-1,14,NA,many,TRBJ1-1
TGCAGTGCTAAATGGGGGTTGGATAGCAATCAGCCCCAGCATTTT,CSAKWGLDSNQPQHF,TRBV20-1,15,NA,NA,TRBJ1-5
TGTGCCAGTAGTATAGACCGGGGATATAGCAATCAGCCCCAGCATTTT,CASSIDRGYSNQPQHF,TRBV19,16,NA,NA,TRBJ1-5
TGCAGTGCTGTACCATCATATGGGGGTTATGGCTACACCTTC,CSAVPSYGGYGYTF,TRBV20-1,14,NA,NA,TRBJ1-2
TGTGCCAGCAGTTTACCGGCAGGGAATGGCTACACCTTC,CASSLPAGNGYTF,TRBV12-3/TRBV12-4,13,NA,many,TRBJ1-2
TGTGCCAGCAACCGGGACAGGGGGACACCGTCCTACGAGCAGTACTTC,CASNRDRGTPSYEQYF,TRBV11-2,16,TRBD1,few,TRBJ2-7
TGTGCCAGCAGCTTAAGTTTGGCGGGAGGGCGCAATGAGCAGTTCTTC,CASSLSLAGGRNEQFF,TRBV7-9,16,TRBD2,NA,TRBJ2-1